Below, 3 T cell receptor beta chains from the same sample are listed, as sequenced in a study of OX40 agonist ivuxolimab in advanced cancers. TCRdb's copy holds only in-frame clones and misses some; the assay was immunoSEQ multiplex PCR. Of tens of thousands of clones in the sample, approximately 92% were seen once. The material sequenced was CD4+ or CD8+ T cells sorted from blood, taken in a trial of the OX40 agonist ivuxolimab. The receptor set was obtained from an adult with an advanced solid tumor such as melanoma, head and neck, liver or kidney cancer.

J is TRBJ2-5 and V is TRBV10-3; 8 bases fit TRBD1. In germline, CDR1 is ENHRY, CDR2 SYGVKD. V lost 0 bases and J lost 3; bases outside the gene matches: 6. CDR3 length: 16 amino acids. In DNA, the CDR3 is TGTGCCATCAGTGAGTCTTTACAGGGGGTTAAAGAGACCCAGTACTTC. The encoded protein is CAISESLQGVKETQYF.

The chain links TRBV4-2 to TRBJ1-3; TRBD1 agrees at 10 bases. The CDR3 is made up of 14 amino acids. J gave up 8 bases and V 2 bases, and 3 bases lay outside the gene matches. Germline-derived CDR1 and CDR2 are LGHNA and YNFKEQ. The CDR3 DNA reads TGTGCCAGCAGCCAAAATGGACAGGGGGACACCATATATTTT. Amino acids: CASSQNGQGDTIYF.

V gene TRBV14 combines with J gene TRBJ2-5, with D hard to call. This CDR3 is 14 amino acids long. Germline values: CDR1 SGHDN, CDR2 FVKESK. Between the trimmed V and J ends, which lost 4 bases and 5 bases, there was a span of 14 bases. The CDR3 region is CASSPEKGWETQYF. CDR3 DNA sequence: TGTGCCAGCAGCCCCGAGAAAGGGTGGGAGACCCAGTACTTC.